One sample yielded the 2 T cell receptor beta chains listed below, sequenced in a study of T cell repertoires in cytomegalovirus infection. MiXCR was run by TCRdb on the reads, yielding one entry per CDR3 protein. This sample yields approximately 730,000 distinct CDR3 sequences, of which around a third are seen a single time; roughly 20% belongs to the top ten. Their antigens are not known. Sequenced material: cultured PBMCs, taken from culture after CMV antigen stimulation. All receptors derive from a human donor in good health (CMV status not recorded). Some clones in this sample may be carry-over from other donors' samples.

This sequence joins TRBV30 and TRBJ2-1; unclear D gene. Germline V gene lookup returns CDR1 GTSNPN and CDR2 SVGIG (reference sequence). This CDR3 contains 13 residues. Trimming left V 1 base short and J 12 bases short, with 16 bases between. CDR3 bases: TGTGCCTGGAGTGAAGACCCTAGAGGTCGGCAGTTCTTC. Translation: CAWSEDPRGRQFF.

The V call is TRBV6-1, the J call TRBJ2-5, with a possible D match to TRBD1 (5 bases). There are 14 residues in the CDR3. V lost 6 bases and J 4 bases, leaving 15 bases between the germline ends. Germline V gene data show CDR1 as MNHNS and CDR2 as SASEGT. In DNA, the CDR3 is TGTGCCAGCAGACCCCTGAGCCAGGGAGAGACCCAGTACTTC. Protein product: CASRPLSQGETQYF.